This TCR beta chain was captured by sequencing in a study of blood T cell repertoires in COVID-19. The CDR3 runs 13 residues. The junction had 4 bases not matched to a gene; V was cut back by 7 bases and J by 3 bases. CDR1 and CDR2 (germline): SQVTM, ANQGSEA. Assay used: immunoSEQ multiplex PCR; TCRdb lists only in-frame clones, some missing. The table lists fewer than 250,000 clones, 70% to 90% of them singletons, with around 6.4% in the top ten. This chain joins TRBV29-1 and TRBJ1-4; TRBD1 matches at 8 bases. Sequenced: peripheral blood. This clonotype was sampled from a woman aged 55-75 years with active or convalescent COVID-19. The DNA for the CDR3 is TGCAGCGGTCAGGGGGCTGCTAATGAAAAACTGTTTTTT. The encoded protein is CSGQGAANEKLFF.